This TCR beta chain was captured by sequencing in a study of beta chain features in type 1 diabetes (dated by TCRdb to 2016 to 2019). Broadly, across the study: No differences in mean age, gender distribution, total cell number or subset yield were found between patients and healthy donors. A total of some 100,000,000 sorted cells were examined across all samples, and the number of cells per subset was strongly correlated with RNA yield. The study compared TCRB repertoires of sorted circulating CD4+ T cell subsets between recently diagnosed type 1 diabetes patients and matched healthy donors. Naive and central memory subsets were obtained from all 30 or so donors, but regulatory and stem cell-like memory subsets were isolated from only 8 patients and roughly eight healthy donors. Study-level results and caveats: Type 1 diabetes patients showed a moderate but significant shortening of TCRB CDR3 length in all four CD4+ subsets. Because cDNA was sequenced instead of genomic DNA, highly expressing activated cells could be over-represented, though the groups showed no difference in activation or CD3 levels. At VDJ recombination sites, type 1 diabetes patients had fewer insertions and more deleted nucleotides, which implies abnormalities in thymic rearrangement. Shorter templates might be favored by PCR, yet because patient and control samples were amplified and corrected together, any such skew would affect both groups equally. HLA sub-analyses involved small numbers of individuals, so any influence of HLA type on TCRB rearrangement remained unresolved. The naive, central memory and regulatory TCRB repertoires appeared to resemble one another more closely among patients than among healthy donors.

This clone was counted only a few times. Its antigen target is currently unknown. No base quality information exists; no much larger clone differs at one position. Based on the germline V gene (reference sequence), the CDR1 and CDR2 sequences are GTSNPN and SVGIG. Relative to germline, V is missing 5 bases and J is missing 9 bases, with 9 bases of the junction outside any gene match. The CDR3 has 13 amino acids, counting the end cysteine and phenylalanine. The sequence is cut down to CDR3 DNA, 39 bases in frame from base 1. The entire amount of isolated RNA was reverse transcribed using the High Capacity cDNA Reverse Transcription Kit, so the sequenced TCRB transcripts were expressed ones. Deep immunoSEQ sequencing was performed on naive, central memory and regulatory T cell samples, with an average of roughly 3.6 million total reads per sample. After sorted cells were lysed in RLT buffer, RNA was extracted with DNase-treated RNeasy Micro or Mini kits, with the choice depending on cell number. To prevent cross-contamination, every cell subset was processed on its own, while patient and healthy donor samples were processed together. The immunoSEQ multiplex PCR was used to amplify TCRB sequences from cDNA, yielding 87-bp fragments that span the CDR3 region. Sequencing of the amplicons was performed on the Illumina HiSeq platform. In the original analysis: Synthetic template baselines were used to correct PCR bias computationally, reads within Hamming distance 2 were collapsed, and singletons that could not be merged were discarded. Reads were aligned against IMGT to assign V, D and J genes, CDR3 length and insertions or deletions at six rearrangement sites. Within each subset, clonotype counts were normalized to sorted cell number, after which true diversity and Gini coefficients were computed with the tcR R package. The overlap coefficient, calculated on TCRB nucleotide sequences, was used to quantify repertoire sharing. Out-of-frame TCRB sequences from naive cells were analyzed to stand in for the pre-selection repertoire. Drawn from immuneACCESS, this table holds only the in-frame rearrangements with V and J called that TCRdb kept. Clones are partly lost; checked studies trace under half to an unresolved V gene and leave the rest unexplained. That table supplies the V and J calls and clone size; D and trimming were determined from the DNA. This sample holds about 620,000 clones; less than 20% were observed only once. 0.09% to 0.095% of the sample belongs to the ten largest clones.

Each donor gave one peripheral blood draw, averaging approximately 0.11 L, which was collected into heparinised tubes. A BD FACSAria II and a panel including CD45RO, CCR7, CD25, CD127, CD95 and CD27 were used to sort naive, central memory, regulatory and stem cell-like memory CD4+ T cells. Every sorted population had a purity above 95%. PBMCs were isolated right away by Lymphoprep density gradient centrifugation and were stained directly, without culture. Samples were stained and sorted in pairs, with one healthy donor and one patient per experiment, so that batch effects were minimized. The sequencing sample was made of naive CD4+ T cells from blood. What this sample's cell subset or site label stands for: true naive CD4+ T cells. This TCR was recovered from a man aged 18 to 29 in good health. The V and J genes are TRBV30 and TRBJ2-1, with TRBD2 matching 8 junction bases. The sequenced DNA: TGTGCCTGGCGGAACGGGGGGGCCGGTGAGCAGTTCTTC. This codes for CAWRNGGAGEQFF.